This record concerns one T cell receptor (beta chain) sequence. In the original processing: Cell counts per sample came from amplifying reference gene primers. Here immunoSEQ multiplex PCR was the method, and the copy in TCRdb shows in-frame clones only, minus some. The DNA gave D and trimming, while V, J and clone size come from that table. Of hundreds of thousands of clones in the sample, about nine tenths were seen once. The entry originates in a study of blood T cell repertoires in COVID-19. Study in general: The study drew acute and convalescent COVID-19 samples from the United States, Italy and Spain. T cells, B-cell-depleted T cells, or PBMCs supplied cDNA or gDNA.

The length of the CDR3 is 17 residues. The rearrangement links TRBV12-1 to TRBJ2-7; the table names TRBD2, a call not compared with the DNA. TRBV12-1 is noted as a pseudogene. Sequencing input: peripheral blood. This sequence originates from a woman in her thirties who had recovered from COVID-19. The chain's CDR3 is CASSTPTRDLGKYEQYF. DNA for the CDR3: TGTGCCAGCAGCACACCCACCCGGGATTTGGGGAAGTACGAGCAGTACTTC.